This T cell receptor (beta chain) was observed in a study of tumor-infiltrating lymphocytes in primary liver carcinoma (dated by TCRdb to about 2017). Looking at the study overall: Surgical resection was performed in China between late 2015 and March 2016 on 5 or 6 patients with histopathologically diagnosed primary liver carcinoma. Of the five patients (three men and two women, aged 30 to 69 years), four had hepatocellular carcinoma and one had combined HCC and intrahepatic cholangiocarcinoma. Tumors of the five patients were stage T1-T3 N0M0 with maximum diameters of roughly 4.2 to 10 cm. Each sample produced roughly 3.65 to 8 million productive TCRbeta reads, and read depth showed no significant difference between tissue types. TCRbeta repertoire sequencing, expression microarrays and whole-exome sequencing were combined in the study across five regions of each liver tumor, with adjacent normal tissue and blood also included. TCRbeta repertoire sequencing covered some 35 specimens from 5 patients: around 25 tumor regions, 5 adjacent noncancerous liver tissues and 5 peripheral blood samples. Technical replicate repertoires showed high reproducibility, with mean shared-clone rates around 0.9 and correlation coefficients above 0.95.

General findings and caveats noted by the study authors: Because the samples were bulk and unsorted, CD4+ and CD8+ T cell repertoires could not be compared. Only the TCR beta chain was sequenced, so true repertoire diversity is likely underestimated because unpaired alpha chains were not captured. The study included only five or six patients, and the authors note findings should be validated in a larger study. The top 250 clones made up a significantly larger repertoire fraction in tumors than in blood (p = 0.039). Pairs of tumor regions showed greater repertoire overlap (mean around 35%) than tumor-adjacent pairs (approximately 17%) or tumor-blood pairs (roughly 15%), which is consistent with antigen-driven expansion.

Starting from approximately 500 ng total RNA, TCRbeta-specific cDNA was produced by reverse transcription with a constant-region primer and ProtoScript II reverse transcriptase. TCRbeta libraries were built with three nested multiplex PCR rounds, a slightly modified ARM-PCR procedure. The first two PCR rounds used multiplex TRBV1-TRBV30 forward primers with a Cbeta reverse primer, each for approximately 11 cycles. Sample barcodes and Illumina adapters were added in a final 25-cycle PCR with Deep VentR polymerase. Amplicons of 200-500 bp were gel-purified with a QIAquick gel extraction kit before sequencing. An Illumina HiSeq 2500 was used to sequence the TCRbeta amplicons with 250-bp paired-end reads. As for how the authors treated the data: Quality trimming of reads was performed with Trimmomatic v0.33, and paired reads were merged with FLASH v1.2.11 so that full CDR3 sequences could be recovered. V, D and J germline segments were assigned to the rearranged TCRbeta sequences using MiGEC v1.2.1b. Clonotype statistics and Shannon-Wiener diversity indices were computed with VDJtools v1.0.0. Except for diversity analysis, only each sample's 250 most abundant clonotypes were used in subsequent analyses to reduce sampling bias. TCRdb ran its own pipeline on the public reads, namely fastp trimming at Q25 and MiXCR clone calling, and kept in-frame beta chains. Rows are combined by CDR3 protein, so each entry shows the most common genes and DNA. These V and J calls derive from TCRdb rather than the authors' analysis. Counted in this sample were about 200,000 distinct CDR3 sequences; 65% of them appeared once. Approximately 6.5% of the sample is in the top ten clones.

Comment on this clonotype: Its antigen is currently not known. This may arise from a read error, as a much more abundant clone is one base away.

RNA from unsorted whole blood was extracted with TRIzol reagent, and germline DNA was obtained with the DNeasy Blood & Tissue kit. At the time of sampling, the patients had chronic HBV infection and had not received any treatment. Before surgery, approximately 3.8 milliliters of peripheral blood were drawn into K2EDTA tubes. The CDR3 has 16 amino acids, counting the end cysteine and phenylalanine. Only CDR3 DNA remains: 48 bases, in frame from the first base. Sequences MDHEN (CDR1) and SYDVKM (CDR2) are obtained from the germline V gene. The sequenced material came from peripheral blood. The clonotype comes from a woman aged 55-69 years with primary liver carcinoma and hepatitis B virus infection. The V and J segments used are TRBV28 and TRBJ2-1; the D gene is unclear. This receptor has the CDR3 CTSMLASRVRDNEQFF. The nucleotides are TGTACCAGCATGCTGGCTAGTCGGGTTCGGGACAATGAGCAGTTCTTC.